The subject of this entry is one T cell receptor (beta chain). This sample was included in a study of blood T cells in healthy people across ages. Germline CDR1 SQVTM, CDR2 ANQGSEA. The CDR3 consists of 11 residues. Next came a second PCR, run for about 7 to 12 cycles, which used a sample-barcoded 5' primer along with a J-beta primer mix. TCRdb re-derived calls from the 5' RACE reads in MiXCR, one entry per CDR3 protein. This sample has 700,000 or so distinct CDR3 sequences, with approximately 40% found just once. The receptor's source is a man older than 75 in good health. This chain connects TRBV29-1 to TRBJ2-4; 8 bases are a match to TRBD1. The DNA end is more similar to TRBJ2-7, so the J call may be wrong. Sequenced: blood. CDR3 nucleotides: TGCAGCGCCCGACAGGGGCTCGAGCAGTACTTC. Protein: CSARQGLEQYF.